These T cell receptor beta chains were read from a single sample in a study of T cell responses to AZD1222 COVID-19 vaccine. Sequencing was performed with immunoSEQ multiplex PCR; in TCRdb, only in-frame clones are kept and a portion is missing. The table records more than 150,000 clones, 90% of them present only once. Sequences were derived from peripheral blood, sampled 28 days after the second AZD1222 dose. The receptors stem from an adult who received the AZD1222 COVID-19 vaccine. CDR3s include the opening cysteine and the closing phenylalanine or tryptophan. Each record gives: CDR3 protein, CDR3 DNA, clone size, J gene, D gene, V gene. D genes are given only for firm matches. For some rows the clone size is stated as once, few or many, or as a class when expanded; others skip it.

cdr3_aa: CASSPGQYYGYTF
cdr3_nt: TGTGCCAGCAGTCCGGGACAGTACTATGGCTACACCTTC
clone_size: -
j_call: TRBJ1-2
d_call: TRBD1
v_call: TRBV28

cdr3_aa: CASSFKGGNEQFF
cdr3_nt: TGTGCCAGCAGCTTCAAAGGGGGCAATGAGCAGTTCTTC
clone_size: -
j_call: TRBJ2-1
d_call: -
v_call: TRBV5-4

cdr3_aa: CASSLAGGSGNTIYF
cdr3_nt: TGTGCCAGCAGCTTAGCTGGGGGCTCTGGAAACACCATATATTTT
clone_size: -
j_call: TRBJ1-3
d_call: -
v_call: TRBV7-6

cdr3_aa: CASSLSQGRYGYTF
cdr3_nt: TGTGCCAGCAGCTTATCACAGGGTCGGTATGGCTACACCTTC
clone_size: -
j_call: TRBJ1-2
d_call: -
v_call: TRBV7-9

cdr3_aa: CASSQVGGHTEAFF
cdr3_nt: TGTGCCAGCAGCCAAGTAGGCGGGCACACTGAAGCTTTCTTT
clone_size: -
j_call: TRBJ1-1
d_call: -
v_call: TRBV4-2

cdr3_aa: CAIREKQVNTEAFF
cdr3_nt: TGTGCCATCAGGGAAAAACAGGTGAACACTGAAGCTTTCTTT
clone_size: -
j_call: TRBJ1-1
d_call: -
v_call: TRBV10-3

cdr3_aa: CASSPRSSQETQYF
cdr3_nt: TGTGCCAGCAGCCCACGGTCCTCACAAGAGACCCAGTACTTC
clone_size: -
j_call: TRBJ2-5
d_call: -
v_call: TRBV9

cdr3_aa: CASSNGPEAFF
cdr3_nt: TGTGCCAGCAGCAACGGTCCTGAAGCTTTCTTT
clone_size: once
j_call: TRBJ1-1
d_call: -
v_call: TRBV6-5

cdr3_aa: CASRRRPTNEKLFF
cdr3_nt: TGTGCCAGCAGAAGACGTCCAACTAATGAAAAACTGTTTTTT
clone_size: few
j_call: TRBJ1-4
d_call: -
v_call: TRBV28

cdr3_aa: CASSLRATSTDTQYF
cdr3_nt: TGTGCCAGCAGTTTGAGAGCGACTAGCACAGATACGCAGTATTTT
clone_size: -
j_call: TRBJ2-3
d_call: -
v_call: TRBV28